The 22 T cell receptor beta chains listed next were all sequenced from one sample in a study of blood T cell repertoires in COVID-19. Produced via immunoSEQ multiplex PCR; TCRdb's table is partial and in-frame only. The sample yields some 200,000 clones, 75% to 90% seen once. The material sequenced was PBMCs or T cells enriched from blood (not recorded which). These receptor sequences come from a woman under 30 in a cohort exposed to, infected with or recovered from COVID-19 (not recorded which).

The genes are TRBV14 and TRBJ1-6; TRBD1 matches at 10 bases. V gave up 6 bases and J gave up 10 bases; unmatched junction bases: 9. This CDR3 contains 15 residues. From germline, CDR1 is SGHDN and CDR2 FVKESK. The CDR3 region is CASSLGQGFRSPLHF. The DNA of the CDR3 is TGTGCCAGCAGTCTGGGACAGGGGTTCAGGTCACCCCTCCACTTT.

The chain is built from TRBV23-1 and TRBJ2-7, with a tentative D call TRBD1 (5 bases). TRBV23-1 is treated as an ORF (open reading frame) with a function not yet certain. Trimming left V 3 bases short and J 11 bases short, with 11 bases between. CDR3 length: 11 amino acids. In nucleotides, the CDR3 is TGCGCCAGCAGTCAGGACACCTTGGAGTACTTC. This encodes CASSQDTLEYF.

On this clone itself: The germline gene is not matched at one end of the junction; a read error may be the cause. The chain joins TRBV18 to TRBJ1-1; 9 nucleotides match TRBD1. This CDR3 spans 16 amino acids. Germline-derived CDR1 and CDR2 are KGHSH and LQKENI. The CDR3 DNA is TGTGCCAGCTCACCACAAGGGACAGGGATGAAGACTGAAGCTTTCTTT. Its protein product is CASSPQGTGMKTEAFF.

The chain is built from TRBV5-1 and TRBJ2-1; a possible D gene is TRBD1 (6 bases). This CDR3 region has 16 residues. The germline gives CDR1 SGHRS, CDR2 YFSETQ. V was trimmed by 3 bases and J by 6 bases, leaving 19 bases between them. CDR3 residues: CASSSDRAIGGNEQFF. DNA of the CDR3: TGCGCCAGCAGCTCGGACCGGGCCATAGGGGGCAATGAGCAGTTCTTC.

This chain connects TRBV2 to TRBJ2-5; D possibly corresponds to TRBD1 (6 bases). CDR1 is SNHLY and CDR2 is FYNNEI in the germline V gene. Trimming pared 0 bases from V and 5 bases from J, leaving 10 bases between. The CDR3 contains 14 residues. The CDR3 region has the DNA TGTGCCAGCAGTGAAGCAGGGGGTAGGGAGACCCAGTACTTC. As protein: CASSEAGGRETQYF.

V usage is TRBV28 and J usage is TRBJ2-5, with 11 bases lining up with TRBD2. This CDR3 spans 15 amino acids. CDR1 MDHEN and CDR2 SYDVKM come from the germline V gene. V trimming: 4 bases; J trimming: 4 bases; junction bases outside the gene matches: 5. The CDR3 coding sequence is TGTGCCAGCAGTTCTCCCGGGACTAGCGGAGAGACCCAGTACTTC. It codes for CASSSPGTSGETQYF.

This chain links TRBV5-5 with TRBJ2-1; D call uncertain. Germline CDR1 and CDR2: SGHKS and YYEKEE (reference sequence). This CDR3 has 18 residues. Trimming removed 2 bases at V and 0 bases at J, with 18 bases between. CDR3 protein: CASSFGVFASSSYNEQFF. In DNA form, the CDR3 reads TGTGCCAGCAGCTTTGGAGTGTTTGCGTCGAGCTCCTACAATGAGCAGTTCTTC.

The chain couples TRBV2 to TRBJ2-7, with 9 bases matching TRBD1. The CDR3 runs to 16 residues. CDR1 and CDR2 (germline): SNHLY, FYNNEI. V was clipped by 1 base and J by 0 bases; unmatched bases: 4. CDR3 in DNA: TGTGCCAGCAGTGAAGGGACAGGGGCCTTCTCCTACGAGCAGTACTTC. Translation: CASSEGTGAFSYEQYF.

The chain combines TRBV5-1 with TRBJ1-2; 8 bases are a match to TRBD1. Trimming at V came to 2 bases and at J to 4 bases, leaving 7 bases not matched to a gene. This CDR3 has 15 residues. Germline-derived CDR1 and CDR2 are SGHRS and YFSETQ. Written as DNA, the CDR3 is TGCGCCAGCAGCTTAGACACAGGGGGTGGCTATGGCTACACCTTC. Protein: CASSLDTGGGYGYTF.

A remark on this clone: At one end the junction does not follow the germline gene, possibly because of a read error. V usage is TRBV11-3 and J usage is TRBJ2-1; TRBD1 aligns across 7 bases. The CDR3 sequence is 16 residues long. Germline V gives CDR1 SGHNT, CDR2 YENEEA. The CDR3 DNA follows: TGTGTCAGCAGCTCGAGGGGGCTCAGTTCCTACAATGAGCAGTTCTTC. Translation: CVSSSRGLSSYNEQFF.

V is TRBV19 and J is TRBJ1-6; D is unclear. Germline V lookup: CDR1 LNHDA, CDR2 SQIVND (reference sequence). Trimming took off 5 bases at V and 7 bases at J, with 9 bases between the two ends. The CDR3 length is 13 residues. This CDR3 is CASSSVGNSPLHF. The DNA for the CDR3 is TGTGCCAGTAGTTCGGTCGGGAATTCACCCCTCCACTTT.

The chain is built from TRBV7-3 and TRBJ1-5; 10 bases fit TRBD1. The V gene end was trimmed by 1 base and the J gene end by 1 base; junction bases not matched to a gene: 4. The length of the CDR3 is 17 residues. Germline-derived CDR1 and CDR2 are SGHTA and FQGTGA. The CDR3 sequence: CASSLRGQGTSNQPQHF. The CDR3 coding sequence is TGTGCCAGCAGCTTAAGGGGACAGGGGACGAGCAATCAGCCCCAGCATTTT.

The chain carries TRBV6-5 and TRBJ2-1; tentative D call: TRBD2 (5 bases). The CDR3 consists of 15 residues. Trimming stripped 4 bases from V and 1 base from J, with 11 bases between. Germline assignment: CDR1 MNHEY and CDR2 SVGAGI. CDR3 sequence: CASSFDYQSYNEQFF. The CDR3 DNA is TGTGCCAGCAGTTTCGACTACCAATCCTACAATGAGCAGTTCTTC.

The chain couples TRBV6-5 to TRBJ1-4, with D unresolved. The CDR3 runs to 13 residues. The ends were cut back, 9 bases at V and 0 bases at J, with 8 bases in the middle. Germline CDR1 is MNHEY and CDR2 is SVGAGI. The CDR3 protein is CASTIATNEKLFF. For the CDR3, the DNA is TGTGCCAGTACTATTGCAACTAATGAAAAACTGTTTTTT.

The chain links TRBV27 to TRBJ2-3, with 7 positions matching TRBD2. This CDR3 spans 13 amino acids. Per germline, CDR1 MNHEY and CDR2 SMNVEV (reference sequence). The trim removed 6 bases at V and 5 bases at J, leaving 5 bases unmatched. As DNA, the CDR3 is TGTGCCAGCAGCTCCGGGGGGTTAGATACGCAGTATTTT. Its protein is CASSSGGLDTQYF.

The chain joins TRBV7-9 to TRBJ2-7; maybe TRBD1 (6 bases). CDR3 length: 14 residues. The germline V gene encodes CDR1 SEHNR and CDR2 FQNEAQ (reference sequence). With 2 bases removed from V and 5 bases from J, the gap between germline ends came to 13 bases. CDR3 sequence (DNA): TGTGCCAGCAGCTTAACAGGGCCCCCCCACGAGCAGTACTTC. Protein sequence: CASSLTGPPHEQYF.

The chain recombines TRBV2 with TRBJ1-6; D is ambiguous. V was clipped by 6 bases and J by 12 bases, with 12 bases between them. Germline V CDR1 and CDR2: SNHLY, FYNNEI. The CDR3 loop spans 12 amino acids. DNA for the CDR3: TGTGCCAGCAGCGGAGTTCTGGAACCCCTCCACTTT. Translating gives CASSGVLEPLHF. The full variable domain, with the rest looked up from reference TRBV2 and TRBJ1-6, is EPEVTQTPSHQVTQMGQEVILRCVPISNHLYFYWYRQILGQKVEFLVSFYNNEISEKSEIFDDQFSVERPDGSNFTLKIRSTKLEDSAMYFCASSGVLEPLHFGNGTRLTVT.

This clone was seen once. The chain is built from TRBV4-1 and TRBJ2-2; perhaps TRBD2 as D (5 bases). V was pared by 2 bases and J by 6 bases, with 7 bases between. Germline values: CDR1 MGHRA, CDR2 YSYEKL. CDR3 length: 13 amino acids. The CDR3 coding sequence is TGCGCCAGCAGCCAAAAGGAGGCCGGGGAGCTGTTTTTT. Translation: CASSQKEAGELFF.

The chain couples TRBV18 to TRBJ2-3; 10 bases match TRBD1. The CDR3 runs to 15 residues. The V gene end was trimmed by 3 bases and the J gene end by 7 bases; junction bases not matched to a gene: 7. Germline V gives CDR1 KGHSH, CDR2 LQKENI. DNA of the CDR3: TGTGCCAGCTCACCCCCGGGACAGGGGATAAATACGCAGTATTTT. Translating it yields CASSPPGQGINTQYF.

This chain connects TRBV7-2 to TRBJ1-2, with D maybe TRBD1 (5 bases). Per the germline V gene, CDR1 is SGHTA and CDR2 is FQGNSA. CDR3 length equals 14 residues. Trimming stripped 4 bases from V and 3 bases from J, with 12 bases between. This CDR3 is CASSSRQQDYGYTF. CDR3 coding DNA: TGTGCCAGCAGCTCTAGACAGCAAGACTATGGCTACACCTTC. The whole variable domain, filled in from reference TRBV7-2 and TRBJ1-2, reads GAGVSQSPSNKVTEKGKDVELRCDPISGHTALYWYRQSLGQGLEFLIYFQGNSAPDKSGLPSDRFSAERTGGSVSTLTIQRTQQEDSAVYLCASSSRQQDYGYTFGSGTRLTVV.

The table lists this clone with a count of one. The J gene is TRBJ1-2, the V gene TRBV19, with D unresolved. V was cut by 8 bases and J by 3 bases, with 7 bases left in between. The CDR3 consists of 11 residues. Per germline, CDR1 LNHDA and CDR2 SQIVND (reference sequence). For the CDR3, the DNA is TGTGCCAGTCGGACTCACTATGGCTACACCTTC. Residues: CASRTHYGYTF.

This chain's CDR3 is CATSDRKGTGGGKLFF. CDR3 sequence (DNA): TGTGCCACCAGTGATCGCAAGGGGACAGGGGGTGGAAAACTGTTTTTT. This sequence joins TRBV24-1 and TRBJ1-4, with 11 nucleotides matching TRBD1. Germline CDR1 KGHDR, CDR2 SFDVKD. With 3 bases clipped from V and 10 bases from J, the junction kept 9 bases outside the gene matches. CDR3 length: 16 residues.